Presented here are 8 T cell receptor gamma chains from one specimen sequenced in a study of γδ T cells in repeated Plasmodium falciparum infection. TCRdb called clones anew from the multiplex PCR reads with CATT. The repertoire has some 13,000 gamma-chain clones, roughly 1.7% of them found once; the top ten carry about 30%. Bulk repertoires came from Vgamma9/Vdelta2+ or Vdelta2-negative gammadelta T cells flow-sorted from PBMC. Material for sequencing was gamma-delta T cells from blood. These TCRs come from a pool of human donors (malaria-infected and uninfected, not separated).

This clone was seen at least ten times. The protein held in TCRdb is that of a much larger clone and does not match this DNA's translation at residue 2, likely because of a read error; the protein shown is translated from the DNA. The J gene is TRGJP, the V gene TRGV9. TCRdb supplies no J gene; here it was assigned by aligning the nucleotide sequence to germline. The CDR3 is made up of 16 amino acids. CDR1 and CDR2 (germline): GITISATS, ISYDGTV (reference sequence). CDR3 region: CTLWGSKELGKKIKVF. The CDR3, as DNA: TGTACCTTGTGGGGCAGTAAAGAGTTGGGCAAAAAAATCAAGGTATTT.

This clone was recorded a few times. The translation of this DNA and the TCRdb protein of a much larger clone differ at residue 3, probably owing to a read error; the protein shown here is translated from the DNA. CDR3 sequence: CAFWANRYKKLF. CDR3 bases: TGTGCCTTTTGGGCCAACCGATATAAGAAACTCTTT. This chain joins TRGV9 and TRGJ1 or TRGJ2. The J gene is not listed in TCRdb, so it was assigned here from a DNA match to germline. Germline V gene lookup returns CDR1 GITISATS and CDR2 ISYDGTV (reference sequence). The CDR3 contains 12 residues.

A few counts support this clone. TCRdb attributes to this sequence the protein of a much larger clone, which differs from the DNA translation at residue 9; a read error is likely, and the protein displayed is translated from the DNA. This sequence joins TRGV9 and TRGJ1 or TRGJ2. The J gene is absent in TCRdb and was assigned here via DNA matching to germline. Germline CDR1 is GITISATS and CDR2 is ISYDGTV (reference sequence). The CDR3 is made up of 13 amino acids. The CDR3 loop reads CALWEVDYDKKLF. DNA for the CDR3: TGTGCCTTGTGGGAGGTCGATTATGATAAGAAACTCTTT.

Only a few counts were recorded for this clone. TCRdb's protein, taken from a much larger clone, differs from this DNA's translation at residue 4, likely owing to a read error; the protein displayed comes from the DNA. The chain uses TRGV9 and TRGJ1 or TRGJ2. Matching the DNA to germline supplied the J gene, which TCRdb does not give. Trimming at V came to 9 bases and at J to 11 bases, leaving 13 bases not matched to a gene. This CDR3 has 11 residues. Germline V gene lookup returns CDR1 GITISATS and CDR2 ISYDGTV (reference sequence). CDR3 sequence: CALRALPQKLF. The CDR3 DNA follows: TGTGCCTTGCGGGCCCTCCCCCAGAAACTCTTT.

Of note for this clone: With only one base between it and a far larger clone, this is likely a read error. The sample carries other DNA sequences with the same CDR3. CDR3 sequence (DNA): TGTGCCCTGTGGGAGTTTAGGCGACTTAAGAAACTCTTT. This codes for CALWEFRRLKKLF. The chain is built from TRGV9 and TRGJ1 or TRGJ2. The J gene, not given by TCRdb, was assigned here from a germline match of the nucleotide sequence. CDR3 length equals 13 residues. Germline V gene lookup returns CDR1 GITISATS and CDR2 ISYDGTV (reference sequence).

This clone was seen repeatedly, ten times or more. With a far larger clone one base away, a read error is the likely cause. Other DNA sequences in this specimen translate into the identical CDR3. V and J are TRGV9 and TRGJP. In the absence of a J gene in TCRdb, the DNA was matched to germline to assign it here. The CDR3 extends over 17 amino acids. Per the germline V gene, CDR1 is GITISATS and CDR2 is ISYDGTV (reference sequence). Written as DNA, the CDR3 is TGTGCCCTGTGGGAGGTCCATAAAGAGTTGGGCAAAAAAATCAAGGTATTT. It specifies CALWEVHKELGKKIKVF.

This clone was picked up a small number of times. This DNA's translation differs at residue 11 from TCRdb's protein, which comes from a much larger clone; a read error is likely, and the protein shown is translated from the DNA. The CDR3 region is CALWEVILELDKKIKVF. The CDR3 nucleotides are TGTGCCTTGTGGGAGGTGATTCTAGAGTTGGACAAAAAAATCAAGGTATTT. The gene calls are TRGV9 and TRGJP. In the absence of a J gene in TCRdb, the DNA was matched to germline to assign it here. CDR1 is GITISATS and CDR2 is ISYDGTV in the germline V gene (reference sequence). This CDR3 is 17 amino acids long.

This clone was detected many times. The protein TCRdb lists belongs to a much larger clone and differs from this DNA's translation at residue 7, which points to a read error; the protein shown is made from the DNA. The chain employs TRGV9 and TRGJP2. The CDR3 runs to 14 residues. CDR1 is GITISATS and CDR2 is ISYDGTV in the germline V gene (reference sequence). The ends lost 2 bases at V and 4 bases at J; junction bases unmatched: 4. The CDR3 protein is CALWEGNSDWIKTF. The CDR3 DNA reads TGTGCCTTGTGGGAGGGGAATAGTGATTGGATCAAGACGTTT.